A selection of T cell receptor beta chains follows, all from one sample in a study of metastatic and nonmetastatic thyroid tumors. Through MiXCR, TCRdb re-clonotyped the PCR reads. This table holds about 5,200 clones, roughly a third found once. The material sequenced was tumor tissue. These TCRs come from a male donor with papillary thyroid cancer or a benign thyroid nodule (not recorded which). Some clones in this sample may be carry-over from other donors' samples. The CDR3 runs from the conserved cysteine through the conserved F or W. D genes are given only for firm matches. The size of a clone is reported for some rows only, either as once, few or many, or as a class for expanded clones.

v_gene,abundance,j_gene,d_gene,CDR3aa,CDR3nt
TRBV4-1,.,TRBJ2-2,TRBD2,CASSLLAGNTGELFF,TGCGCCAGCAGCCTACTAGCGGGTAACACCGGGGAGCTGTTTTTT
TRBV20-1,.,TRBJ2-3,TRBD1,CSAPVNRGSSTDTQYF,TGCAGTGCTCCGGTGAACAGGGGATCTAGCACAGATACGCAGTATTTT
TRBV3-1,medium-sized,TRBJ2-7,TRBD2,CASSPGLAGSYEQYF,TGTGCCAGCAGCCCGGGACTAGCGGGGAGCTACGAGCAGTACTTC
TRBV11-2,.,TRBJ2-7,TRBD2,CASSLEPGLARGEQYF,TGTGCCAGCAGCTTAGAGCCGGGACTAGCGCGGGGAGAGCAGTACTTC
TRBV9,.,TRBJ2-2,.,CASSVSPTGVRTGELFF,TGTGCCAGCAGCGTTTCGCCGACAGGCGTAAGGACCGGGGAGCTGTTTTTT
TRBV3-1,.,TRBJ1-4,.,CASSQGRGATNEKLFF,TGTGCCAGCAGCCAAGGGAGGGGAGCAACTAATGAAAAACTGTTCTTT
TRBV11-1,.,TRBJ2-5,TRBD2,CASTTSGTMQETQYF,TGTGCCAGCACAACTAGCGGGACAATGCAAGAGACCCAGTACTTC
TRBV20-1,once,TRBJ2-7,.,CSARPPNQGWDEQYF,TGCAGTGCTCGACCACCAAATCAGGGGTGGGACGAGCAGTACTTC
TRBV30,.,TRBJ1-1,.,CAWRGMNTEAFF,TGTGCCTGGAGGGGAATGAACACTGAAGCTTTCTTT
TRBV7-2,.,TRBJ2-7,.,CASSLEVGPYEQYF,TGTGCCAGCAGCTTAGAAGTGGGGCCCTACGAGCAGTACTTC
TRBV3-1,medium-sized,TRBJ2-7,TRBD2,CASSPGLAGAYEQYF,TGTGCCAGCAGCCCGGGACTAGCGGGGGCGTACGAGCAGTACTTC
TRBV6-1,.,TRBJ1-5,TRBD1,CASRSTGTGAIQPQHF,TGTGCCAGCAGATCGACCGGGACAGGGGCGATTCAGCCCCAGCATTTT
TRBV6-6,few,TRBJ1-2,.,CASSYSTGGADYTF,TGTGCCAGCAGTTACTCGACGGGGGGTGCTGACTACACCTTC
TRBV27,few,TRBJ1-6,.,CASSSQGFDSPLHF,TGTGCCAGCAGTTCACAGGGTTTCGATTCACCCCTCCACTTT
TRBV9,.,TRBJ2-7,.,CASSVDGGTNYEQYF,TGTGCCAGCAGCGTAGATGGAGGGACGAACTACGAGCAGTACTTC
TRBV6-5,few,TRBJ2-7,.,CASSYGQSYEQYF,TGTGCCAGCAGTTACGGGCAGTCCTACGAGCAGTACTTC
TRBV19,few,TRBJ2-1,.,CASSIEQVSYNEQFF,TGTGCCAGTAGTATCGAGCAGGTTTCCTACAATGAGCAGTTCTTC
TRBV2,few,TRBJ2-7,TRBD1,CASRRQGEYEQYF,TGTGCCAGCAGAAGGCAGGGGGAATACGAGCAGTACTTC
TRBV4-2,.,TRBJ2-5,.,CASSTSPGTQYQETQYF,TGTGCCAGCAGCACCTCCCCCGGGACACAGTACCAAGAGACCCAGTACTTC
TRBV9,few,TRBJ2-2,TRBD1,CASSPTRGQVGGELFF,TGTGCCAGCAGCCCCACTCGGGGACAGGTTGGCGGGGAGCTGTTTTTT
TRBV20-1,.,TRBJ2-6,.,CSAVDSLGANVLTF,TGCAGTGCTGTCGACAGTCTTGGGGCCAACGTCCTGACTTTC
TRBV5-1,.,TRBJ2-1,TRBD2,CASSLDRWGGDNEQFF,TGCGCCAGCAGCTTGGACCGATGGGGAGGGGACAATGAGCAGTTCTTC
TRBV5-6,.,TRBJ2-7,.,CASSWTGTRDNYEQYF,TGTGCCAGCAGCTGGACCGGGACACGGGATAACTACGAGCAGTACTTC
TRBV24-1,many,TRBJ2-1,TRBD2,CATSDLQAGGGNEQFF,TGTGCCACCAGTGATTTGCAAGCGGGAGGGGGCAATGAGCAGTTCTTC
TRBV9,.,TRBJ2-3,.,CASSVGGYDTQYF,TGTGCCAGCAGCGTAGGTGGCTACGATACGCAGTATTTT
TRBV11-2,.,TRBJ2-3,TRBD2,CASSLGGAGAGKDTQYF,TGTGCCAGCAGCTTAGGGGGAGCGGGAGCGGGGAAAGATACGCAGTATTTT
TRBV6-4,.,TRBJ2-7,TRBD2,CASSDGTSGSEQYF,TGTGCCAGCAGTGACGGGACTAGCGGGAGCGAGCAGTACTTC
TRBV20-1,large,TRBJ2-7,.,CSARDLAGKAYEQYF,TGCAGTGCTAGAGATTTGGCAGGGAAAGCTTACGAGCAGTACTTC
TRBV6-2/TRBV6-3,.,TRBJ1-6,TRBD1,CASSYSPGQRNSPLHF,TGTGCCAGCAGTTACTCCCCGGGACAGCGGAATTCACCCCTCCACTTT
TRBV6-5,medium-sized,TRBJ2-7,.,CASSSPPPWGAHTYEQYF,TGTGCCAGCAGCTCCCCCCCCCCCTGGGGGGCACATACCTACGAGCAGTACTTC
TRBV6-5,.,TRBJ2-7,TRBD2,CASSVLAEAYEQYF,TGTGCCAGCAGTGTACTAGCGGAAGCCTACGAGCAGTACTTC
TRBV5-1,few,TRBJ2-1,.,CASSLGTSNEQFF,TGCGCCAGCAGCCTTGGGACTTCCAATGAGCAGTTCTTC
TRBV28,medium-sized,TRBJ1-1,TRBD1,CASRAGGGDTEAFF,TGTGCCAGCAGGGCAGGGGGGGGCGACACTGAAGCTTTCTTT
TRBV7-9,medium-sized,TRBJ1-6,.,CASSLEGFESPLHF,TGTGCCAGCAGCTTAGAAGGGTTTGAGTCACCCCTCCACTTT
TRBV28,many,TRBJ2-7,TRBD1,CASSLGDSSYEQYF,TGTGCCAGCAGTTTAGGGGACAGCTCCTACGAGCAGTACTTC
TRBV20-1,.,TRBJ2-7,TRBD1,CSAARGPNEQYF,TGCAGTGCGGCCAGGGGGCCGAACGAGCAGTACTTC
TRBV27,few,TRBJ2-6,.,CASSSSAAYQAGANFLTF,TGTGCCAGCAGTTCCTCGGCCGCATATCAAGCTGGGGCCAACTTCCTGACTTTC
TRBV30,large,TRBJ1-2,.,CACPGGRGVYGYTF,TGTGCCTGTCCGGGGGGGCGGGGAGTCTATGGCTACACCTTC
TRBV27,.,TRBJ1-1,.,CASSFGVENTEAFF,TGTGCCAGCAGTTTTGGTGTGGAGAACACTGAAGCTTTCTTT
TRBV20-1,.,TRBJ2-3,TRBD2,CSARDWAGVAGVRKDTQYF,TGCAGTGCTAGAGATTGGGCGGGGGTAGCGGGAGTCAGGAAAGATACGCAGTATTTT
TRBV12-3/TRBV12-4,many,TRBJ2-5,TRBD2,CASSRVGLAGDPKETQYF,TGTGCCAGCAGTCGGGTGGGACTAGCGGGAGACCCCAAGGAGACCCAGTACTTC
TRBV30,.,TRBJ1-5,.,CAWSPLLGARQPQHF,TGTGCCTGGAGTCCCTTGTTGGGGGCTCGGCAGCCCCAGCATTTT
TRBV6-2/TRBV6-3,.,TRBJ2-7,.,CASSVGLYEQYF,TGTGCCAGCAGTGTCGGACTCTACGAGCAGTACTTC
TRBV30,few,TRBJ2-1,TRBD2,CAWRVLAGVGNEQFF,TGTGCCTGGAGAGTACTAGCGGGAGTTGGCAATGAGCAGTTCTTC
TRBV6-5,few,TRBJ1-1,.,CASSYSGSSGAEAFF,TGTGCCAGCAGTTACTCGGGCAGCTCCGGAGCTGAAGCTTTCTTT
TRBV20-1,.,TRBJ2-2,.,CSAKGNGELFF,TGCAGTGCCAAGGGGAACGGGGAGCTGTTTTTT
TRBV28,few,TRBJ2-7,TRBD2,CASSLLGTSGLYF,TGTGCCAGCAGTTTATTGGGGACTAGTGGTCTATACTTC
TRBV10-3,few,TRBJ2-3,TRBD2,CAISDPSGSGTDTQYF,TGTGCCATCAGTGATCCCAGCGGGAGTGGCACAGATACGCAGTATTTT
TRBV5-6,.,TRBJ2-1,TRBD1,CASSFGDRAYNEQFF,TGTGCCAGCAGCTTTGGGGACAGGGCTTACAATGAGCAGTTCTTC
TRBV6-1,.,TRBJ2-1,TRBD2,CASSDGAGGVNEQFF,TGTGCCAGCAGTGATGGAGCGGGAGGTGTCAATGAGCAGTTCTTC
TRBV27,.,TRBJ2-5,.,CASSLPRGTQYF,TGTGCCAGCAGTTTACCCCGGGGGACCCAGTACTTC
TRBV29-1,medium-sized,TRBJ1-2,.,CSVSDGTSGYTF,TGCAGCGTCTCCGACGGGACATCGGGCTACACCTTC
TRBV20-1,.,TRBJ2-5,TRBD2,CSANILATSGFQETQYF,TGCAGTGCTAACATCCTAGCGACTAGCGGGTTTCAAGAGACCCAGTACTTC
TRBV7-3,.,TRBJ2-1,TRBD1,CAISLGTGKGDEQFF,TGTGCCATCAGCTTAGGGACAGGGAAGGGCGATGAGCAGTTCTTC
TRBV9,once,TRBJ1-5,.,CASSVAGEPDQPQHF,TGTGCCAGCAGCGTAGCAGGGGAACCTGATCAGCCCCAGCATTTT
TRBV20-1,.,TRBJ2-5,.,CSARDRGRTYQETQYF,TGCAGTGCTAGAGATAGAGGGCGGACCTACCAAGAGACCCAGTACTTC
TRBV30,once,TRBJ1-4,TRBD1,CAWSGQGRSEKLFF,TGTGCCTGGAGTGGACAGGGGCGGAGTGAAAAACTGTTTTTT
TRBV19,.,TRBJ2-4,.,CASSRYGGSRNIQYF,TGTGCCAGTAGTAGATACGGGGGAAGTAGAAACATTCAGTACTTC
TRBV6-5,few,TRBJ2-1,TRBD2,CASRQWLAGGPLNEQFF,TGTGCCAGCAGACAATGGCTAGCGGGAGGGCCGTTGAATGAGCAGTTCTTC
TRBV20-1,.,TRBJ2-7,TRBD2,CSARGASGRAISGEQYF,TGCAGTGCTAGAGGAGCTAGCGGGAGAGCTATTTCGGGCGAGCAGTACTTC